Each of the 15 T cell receptor beta chains below was sequenced from the same sample in a study of T cell repertoires in cytomegalovirus infection. TCRdb reprocessed the reads via MiXCR and lists one record per CDR3 protein. This sample has about 310,000 distinct CDR3 sequences, with around 25% found just once. For these receptors, no antigen is known. Sequencing used cultured PBMCs, obtained from culture after CMV antigen stimulation. The receptors shown here come from a human donor in good health (CMV status not recorded). Some clones in this sample may be carry-over from other donors' samples.

The V call is TRBV7-9, the J call TRBJ2-5; no clear D gene. The V gene's germline CDR1 is SEHNR and CDR2 FQNEAQ (reference sequence). The CDR3 sequence is 14 residues long. V dropped 1 base and J dropped 4 bases, with 10 bases sitting between them. The CDR3 protein is CASSLVVSRETQYF. The CDR3 DNA is TGTGCCAGCAGCTTAGTGGTTTCGAGAGAGACCCAGTACTTC.

The chain combines TRBV19 with TRBJ2-7, with D unresolved. This CDR3 comprises 11 residues. CDR1 LNHDA and CDR2 SQIVND come from the germline V gene (reference sequence). Trimming shortened V by 8 bases and J by 6 bases, and 11 bases separated the two germline ends. The CDR3 sequence is CASGAFFEQYF. In DNA, the CDR3 is TGTGCCAGTGGCGCATTTTTCGAGCAGTACTTC.

The chain links TRBV15 to TRBJ2-7; 7 positions agree with TRBD1. The CDR3 has 15 amino acids. Looked up from germline, CDR1 is LNHNV and CDR2 is YYDKDF (reference sequence). V was pared by 0 bases and J by 1 base, with 3 bases of the junction left unmatched. CDR3 sequence reads: CATSRDGDSSYEQYF. The CDR3 DNA reads as TGTGCCACCAGCAGAGATGGGGACAGTTCCTACGAGCAGTACTTC.

This clonotype came up many times. The chain carries TRBV28 and TRBJ2-7, with D tentatively TRBD1 (6 bases). V dropped 4 bases and J dropped 0 bases, with 13 bases sitting between them. The germline gives CDR1 MDHEN, CDR2 SYDVKM. This CDR3 has 15 residues. Here the CDR3 DNA reads TGTGCCAGCAGTTCCCGGACAGCGAGCTCCTACGAGCAGTACTTC. It specifies CASSSRTASSYEQYF.

V usage is TRBV20-1 and J usage is TRBJ1-2; D is unresolved. CDR3 length equals 14 residues. The V end was cut by 0 bases, the J end by 3 bases, with 11 bases between. Germline V CDR1 and CDR2: DFQATT, SNEGSKA (reference sequence). CDR3 protein: CSARDVFADYGYTF. The CDR3 bases are TGCAGTGCTAGAGATGTCTTCGCAGACTATGGCTACACCTTC.

This clonotype was found a few times. The J gene is TRBJ2-1, the V gene TRBV11-2, with D maybe TRBD1 (5 bases). The CDR3 is 14 amino acids. The V gene lost 5 bases and the J gene lost 5 bases, with 13 bases spanning the gap. Germline CDR1 is SGHAT and CDR2 is FQNNGV. Here the CDR3 DNA reads TGTGCCAGCAGCCCGGACAACGGAAACAATGAGCAGTTCTTC. Protein: CASSPDNGNNEQFF.

This clonotype turned up a few times. V gene TRBV19 combines with J gene TRBJ2-5; TRBD2 might be the D (5 bases). Germline V gives CDR1 LNHDA, CDR2 SQIVND (reference sequence). V lost 5 bases to trimming and J lost 5 bases, with 15 bases between them. CDR3 length: 14 amino acids. CDR3 DNA sequence: TGTGCCAGTAGTCAAGTACTAGAATCGGAGACCCAGTACTTC. It is translated as CASSQVLESETQYF.

The chain has TRBV6-2 or TRBV6-3 and TRBJ1-1; no reliable D call. This CDR3 comprises 15 residues. Germline assignment: CDR1 MNHEY and CDR2 SVGEGT. V lost 6 bases and J 1 base, leaving 15 bases between the germline ends. CDR3 sequence: CASRTVLLGNTEAFF. CDR3 sequence (DNA): TGTGCCAGCAGGACGGTCCTCCTCGGGAACACTGAAGCTTTCTTT.

This clonotype was counted ten times or more. The CDR3 region has the DNA TGTGCCAGCAGTTTAGCGCACGGCAATGAGCAGTTCTTC. Translation gives CASSLAHGNEQFF. The genes are TRBV12-3 or TRBV12-4 and TRBJ2-1; unclear D gene. With 0 bases removed from V and 6 bases from J, the gap between germline ends came to 6 bases. The CDR3 loop spans 13 amino acids.

This clonotype was found many times. The J gene is TRBJ2-5, the V gene TRBV7-2; TRBD1 aligns across 9 bases. V trimming: 3 bases; J trimming: 5 bases; junction bases outside the gene matches: 4. The CDR3 is 14 amino acids. CDR1 and CDR2 (germline): SGHTA, FQGNSA. The CDR3 DNA follows: TGTGCCAGCAGCTTGGACAGGGGTTGGGAGACCCAGTACTTC. Amino acids: CASSLDRGWETQYF.

The rearrangement joins TRBV5-4 to TRBJ2-7; D may be TRBD1 or TRBD2 (6 bases each). CDR3 size: 14 residues. Germline values: CDR1 SGHNT, CDR2 YYREEE (reference sequence). Deletions cut 3 bases from V and 2 bases from J, with 12 bases between. The CDR3 DNA sequence: TGTGCCAGCAGCTCGGAGGGGGGAACCTACGAGCAGTACTTC. This codes for CASSSEGGTYEQYF.

This sequence joins TRBV20-1 and TRBJ2-7; 7 nucleotides line up with TRBD2. V trimming: 3 bases; J trimming: 4 bases; junction bases outside the gene matches: 6. This CDR3 region has 13 residues. From germline, CDR1 is DFQATT and CDR2 SNEGSKA (reference sequence). DNA of the CDR3: TGCAGTGCTAGCGAGTCTAGCGGTTACGAGCAGTACTTC. It is translated as CSASESSGYEQYF.

Only a few counts were recorded for this clonotype. The CDR3 protein is CASSLASVNTEAFF. CDR3 nucleotides: TGCGCCAGCAGCTTGGCTAGCGTGAACACTGAAGCTTTCTTT. The chain joins TRBV5-1 to TRBJ1-1; no clear D gene. The CDR3 is 14 residues long. V was cut by 0 bases and J by 0 bases, with 6 bases left in between. CDR1 and CDR2 (germline): SGHRS, YFSETQ.

This clonotype was observed many times. The CDR3 region is CASSSPRDQETQYF. As DNA, the CDR3 is TGTGCCAGCAGCTCCCCCAGGGATCAAGAGACCCAGTACTTC. The rearrangement joins TRBV7-2 to TRBJ2-5, with a possible D match to TRBD1 (5 bases). The CDR3 spans 14 residues. Germline V gene sequence: CDR1 SGHTA, CDR2 FQGNSA. V was pared by 4 bases and J by 2 bases, with 11 bases between. Variable domain in full (rest from reference TRBV7-2 and TRBJ2-5): GAGVSQSPSNKVTEKGKDVELRCDPISGHTALYWYRQSLGQGLEFLIYFQGNSAPDKSGLPSDRFSAERTGGSVSTLTIQRTQQEDSAVYLCASSSPRDQETQYFGPGTRLLVL.

V gene TRBV4-1 combines with J gene TRBJ1-2; perhaps TRBD1 as D (6 bases). Trimming stripped 0 bases from V and 3 bases from J, with 14 bases between. CDR3 length equals 16 residues. Germline CDR1 MGHRA, CDR2 YSYEKL. For the CDR3, the DNA is TGCGCCAGCAGCCAAGATTGGCAGGGGATCGACTATGGCTACACCTTC. This translates into CASSQDWQGIDYGYTF.